One sample yielded the 5 T cell receptor beta chains listed below, sequenced in a study of monozygotic twins with inflammatory bowel disease. TCRdb reprocessed the 5' RACE reads and reports one entry per CDR3 protein, with no DNA. Recorded for this sample: approximately 150,000 distinct CDR3 sequences. Sequencing was performed on blood. The receptors here all came from a human donor with ulcerative colitis or Crohn's disease, or a healthy co-twin of an affected twin (not recorded which).

CDR3 sequence: CASRKQEGSAYEQYF. The genes are TRBV2 and TRBJ2-7; TCRdb picks TRBD1, but there is no DNA to check that call. The CDR3 length is 15 residues. Germline lookup yields CDR1 SNHLY and CDR2 FYNNEI. Complete variable domain (other parts from reference TRBV2 and TRBJ2-7): EPEVTQTPSHQVTQMGQEVILRCVPISNHLYFYWYRQILGQKVEFLVSFYNNEISEKSEIFDDQFSVERPDGSNFTLKIRSTKLEDSAMYFCASRKQEGSAYEQYFGPGTRLTVT.

This rearrangement joins TRBV7-2 to TRBJ2-5; with no DNA, the TCRdb D assignment of TRBD1 cannot be verified. This CDR3 is 15 amino acids long. Looked up from germline, CDR1 is SGHTA and CDR2 is FQGNSA. The CDR3 protein is CASSSTGTGEETQYF.

This chain joins TRBV27 and TRBJ2-1. CDR1 is MNHEY and CDR2 is SMNVEV in the germline V gene (reference sequence). There are 13 residues in the CDR3. The CDR3 sequence: CASSLFLYNEQFF.

The chain joins TRBV7-9 to TRBJ2-1. Germline V gives CDR1 SEHNR, CDR2 FQNEAQ (reference sequence). The CDR3 runs to 12 residues. The CDR3 sequence: CASSWTDGEQFF.

The rearrangement links TRBV20-1 to TRBJ1-5. CDR1 is DFQATT and CDR2 is SNEGSKA in the germline V gene (reference sequence). The CDR3 has 14 amino acids. This chain's CDR3 is CSARVSQGHQPQHF.